This T cell receptor beta chain stems from a study of T-cell reconstitution after alpha-beta-depleted transplantation in children. Regarding the study as a whole: Surviving recipient T cells and intrathymic progenitors accounted for some patients' high TCRbeta diversity at day 60.

Unique molecular identifiers tagged the TCRbeta library. TCRdb re-called the PCR reads through MiXCR, storing one row per CDR3 protein. This repertoire shows about 250,000 distinct CDR3 sequences, approximately 24% found once; its top ten account for about 5%. Only a few counts were recorded for this clonotype. What it binds is unknown. The CDR3 has 15 residues. The V end was cut by 4 bases, the J end by 1 base, with 10 bases between. Per the germline V gene, CDR1 is KGHDR and CDR2 is SFDVKD. This receptor was taken from a female patient between 2 and 15 years old who had a stem cell transplant for congenital amegakaryocytic thrombocytopenia, so the T cells may come from the graft donor. Specimen: PBMCs, mostly from graft donor cells, collected 360 days after TCRalphabeta/CD19-depleted stem cell transplant. The chain joins TRBV24-1 to TRBJ2-1; D is perhaps TRBD1 (5 bases). The CDR3 sequence is CATSEDSFSYNEQFF. In nucleotides, the CDR3 is TGTGCCACCAGTGAAGACAGTTTTTCCTACAATGAGCAGTTCTTC.